This TCR beta chain comes out of a study of blood T cells in healthy people across ages. For the second PCR, which ran for about 7 to 11 cycles, a sample-barcoded 5' primer and a J-beta primer mix were used. Each CDR3 protein gets one entry after TCRdb re-called the 5' RACE reads with MiXCR. The sample has over 950,000 distinct CDR3 sequences; 45% to 60% are singletons. Study conclusions and caveats: In older individuals, TCR beta diversity per million T cells was lower, falling roughly linearly with age.

CDR3 length: 16 amino acids. Trimming removed 0 bases from V and 0 bases from J; junction bases left unmatched: 7. The germline CDR1 and CDR2 sequences are DFQATT and SNEGSKA (reference sequence). As concerns this clonotype: Its antigen is still unknown.

Peripheral blood samples of 9 to 10 milliliters were drawn from each donor. A minimum of 6 million PBMCs was isolated per sample. This chain uses TRBV20-1 with TRBJ2-7; 8 positions agree with TRBD2. The TCR originated in a woman aged 55 to 70 in good health. The specimen sequenced was blood. The CDR3 is CSARDRLARSSYEQYF. DNA for the CDR3: TGCAGTGCTAGAGATCGACTAGCGCGCAGCTCCTACGAGCAGTACTTC.